This T cell receptor beta chain is from a study of blood T cell repertoires in COVID-19. Study-level information: T cells, B-cell-depleted T cells, or PBMCs provided the cDNA or gDNA that served as material.

In the original workflow: Reference gene primer amplification yielded estimated nucleated cell counts. The data were produced by immunoSEQ multiplex PCR, yet TCRdb's version contains in-frame clones alone and is incomplete. The DNA gave D and trimming, while V, J and clone size come from that table. Among roughly 78,000 clones listed, roughly 86% were seen once. A single count supports this clone. The TCR was taken from a woman aged 60 to 75 with acute or convalescent COVID-19. Source material: peripheral blood.

The CDR3 DNA reads TGTGCCAGCAGTTCAGGGGGGTTCCCCGACTCCTACGAGCAGTACTTC. Translating it yields CASSSGGFPDSYEQYF. The chain combines TRBV6-6 with TRBJ2-7, with a possible D match to TRBD1 (7 bases). V lost 4 bases to trimming and J lost 0 bases, with 16 bases between them. Germline V gives CDR1 MNHNY, CDR2 SVGAGI (reference sequence). The CDR3 sequence is 16 residues long.